A single sample is the source of the 6 T cell receptor beta chains below, sequenced in a study of cytomegalovirus exposure and HLA in healthy donors. Use of 60 Vbeta and 13 Jbeta primers characterized the PCR. TCRdb's table, derived via immunoSEQ multiplex PCR, lists solely in-frame clones and lacks some. Of 150,000 to 200,000 clones in the sample, around 85% were seen once. Sequencing used PBMCs. The receptor set was obtained from a man younger than 35 in good health and CMV-seronegative.

The chain uses TRBV6-5 and TRBJ2-7; maybe TRBD1 (5 bases). CDR3 length equals 14 residues. The germline CDR1 and CDR2 sequences are MNHEY and SVGAGI. V lost 2 bases and J lost 3, with 11 bases in between. In DNA form, the CDR3 reads TGTGCCAGCAGTTACCAGGGTCGGGTCTACGAGCAGTACTTC. Protein product: CASSYQGRVYEQYF.

The genes are TRBV7-8 and TRBJ1-1, with 9 bases matching TRBD1. The V and J ends lost 2 bases and 1 base, in that order; junction bases with no gene match: 8. Looked up from germline, CDR1 is SGHVS and CDR2 is FQNEAQ. The CDR3 covers 17 residues. CDR3 sequence: CASSLSGTGGRNTEAFF. CDR3 bases: TGTGCCAGCAGCTTATCCGGAACAGGGGGCAGGAACACTGAAGCTTTCTTT. The full variable domain, completed using reference TRBV7-8 and TRBJ1-1, is GAGVSQSPRYKVAKRGQDVALRCDPISGHVSLFWYQQALGQGPEFLTYFQNEAQLDKSGLPSDRFFAERPEGSVSTLKIQRTQQEDSAVYLCASSLSGTGGRNTEAFFGQGTRLTVV.

A few counts support this clone. This chain uses TRBV30 with TRBJ1-3; D uncertain. The CDR3 runs 13 residues. CDR1 is GTSNPN and CDR2 is SVGIG in the germline V gene (reference sequence). V gave up 2 bases and J gave up 0 bases, with 5 bases separating them. The CDR3 is CAWSSRSGNTIYF. CDR3 bases: TGTGCCTGGAGTTCCCGCTCTGGAAACACCATATATTTT.

This chain connects TRBV6-5 to TRBJ2-1; weak D call: TRBD2 (5 bases). CDR3 size: 13 residues. V was cut by 7 bases and J by 7 bases, with 14 bases left in between. Germline assignment: CDR1 MNHEY and CDR2 SVGAGI. CDR3 sequence reads: CASIASPGNEQFF. CDR3 in DNA: TGTGCCAGCATCGCATCCCCGGGAAATGAGCAGTTCTTC.

This chain links TRBV12-5 with TRBJ2-5; 15 nucleotides line up with TRBD2. V lost 4 bases to trimming and J lost 2 bases; unmatched junction nucleotides: 5. Germline loops: CDR1 LGHNT, CDR2 FRNRAP. The CDR3 runs to 17 residues. The CDR3 DNA follows: TGTGCTAGTGGTTCCGGGACTAGCGGGGGGTCTCAAGAGACCCAGTACTTC. Translated, it gives CASGSGTSGGSQETQYF. Combining the CDR3 with reference TRBV12-5 and TRBJ2-5 gives the whole variable domain DARVTQTPRHKVTEMGQEVTMRCQPILGHNTVFWYRQTMMQGLELLAYFRNRAPLDDSGMPKDRFSAEMPDATLATLKIQPSEPRDSAVYFCASGSGTSGGSQETQYFGPGTRLLVL.

This clone was seen once. The J gene is TRBJ2-7, the V gene TRBV9; 13 bases line up with TRBD2. This CDR3 is 16 amino acids long. Germline V CDR1 and CDR2: SGDLS, YYNGEE. Trimming took 5 bases from V and 4 from J; bases not matched to a gene: 9. The CDR3 DNA is TGTGCCAGCAGTGCGACTAGCGGGGGGCTATTTTACGAGCAGTACTTC. Its translation: CASSATSGGLFYEQYF.